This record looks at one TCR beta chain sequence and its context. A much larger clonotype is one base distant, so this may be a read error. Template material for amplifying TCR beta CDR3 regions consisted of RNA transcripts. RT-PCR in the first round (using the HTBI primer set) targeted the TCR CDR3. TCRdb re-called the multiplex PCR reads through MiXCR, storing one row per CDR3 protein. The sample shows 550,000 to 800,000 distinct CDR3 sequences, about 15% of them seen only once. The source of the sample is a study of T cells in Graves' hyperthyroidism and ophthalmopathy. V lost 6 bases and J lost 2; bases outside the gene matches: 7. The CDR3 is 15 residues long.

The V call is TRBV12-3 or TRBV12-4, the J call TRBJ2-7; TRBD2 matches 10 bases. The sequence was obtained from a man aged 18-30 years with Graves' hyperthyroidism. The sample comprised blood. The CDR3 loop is CASRQTSGRPYEQYF. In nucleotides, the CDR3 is TGTGCCAGCAGACAGACTAGCGGGCGCCCCTACGAGCAGTACTTC.